The TCR beta chain described here comes from a study of shared clonotypes between healthy human individuals. The germline V gene has CDR1 MNHEY and CDR2 SMNVEV (reference sequence). This CDR3 region has 14 residues. V was shortened by 6 bases and J by 2 bases, with 12 bases between the two germline ends. A split of CD4+ cells into CD45RA+ naive and CD45RA-negative memory subsets was performed. The assay was immunoSEQ multiplex PCR, and TCRdb's table has in-frame clones only and misses some. The sample lists approximately 2.1 million clones, 93% occurring once. Material for sequencing was naive CD4+ T cells from PBMCs. The subset denotes: CD45RA+ positively selected. The receptor was derived from a man aged 18 to 35 in good health. Some clones in this sample may be carry-over from other donors' samples. The chain employs TRBV27 and TRBJ2-3; unclear D gene. The CDR3 coding sequence is TGTGCCAGCAGACAGCACCGACCCACAGATACGCAGTATTTT. It is translated as CASRQHRPTDTQYF.